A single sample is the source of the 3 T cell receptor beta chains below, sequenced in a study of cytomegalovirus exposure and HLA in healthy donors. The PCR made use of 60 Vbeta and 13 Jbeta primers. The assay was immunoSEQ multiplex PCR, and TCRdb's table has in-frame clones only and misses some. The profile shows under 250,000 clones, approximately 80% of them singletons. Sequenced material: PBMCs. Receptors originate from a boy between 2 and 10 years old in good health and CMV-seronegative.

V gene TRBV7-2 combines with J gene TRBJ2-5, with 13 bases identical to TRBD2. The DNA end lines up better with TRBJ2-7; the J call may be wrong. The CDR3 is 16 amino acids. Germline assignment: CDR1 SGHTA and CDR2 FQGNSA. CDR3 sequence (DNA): TGTGCCAGCAGCTTCGGACTAGCGGGAGCAGCATACGAGCAGTACTTC. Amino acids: CASSFGLAGAAYEQYF.

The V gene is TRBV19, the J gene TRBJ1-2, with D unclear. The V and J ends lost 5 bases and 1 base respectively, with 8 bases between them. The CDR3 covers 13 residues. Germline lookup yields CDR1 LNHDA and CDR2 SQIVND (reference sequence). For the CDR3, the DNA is TGTGCCAGTAGTCGGGAGAATAACTATGGCTACACCTTC. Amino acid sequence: CASSRENNYGYTF.

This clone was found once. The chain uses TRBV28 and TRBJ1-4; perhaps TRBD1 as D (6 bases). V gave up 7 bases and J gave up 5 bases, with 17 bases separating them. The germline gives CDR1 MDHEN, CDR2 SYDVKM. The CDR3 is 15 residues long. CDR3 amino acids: CASNPWGGSNEKLFF. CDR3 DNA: TGTGCCAGCAACCCCTGGGGGGGCTCCAATGAAAAACTGTTTTTT.